This entry describes one T cell receptor (beta chain). The antigen is not known. The germline V gene has CDR1 LNHDA and CDR2 SQIVND (reference sequence). V lost 5 bases and J lost 3, with 14 bases in between. CDR3 length: 14 amino acids. TCRdb redid the calling of the 5' RACE reads with MiXCR, one entry per CDR3 protein. The sample includes roughly 150,000 distinct CDR3 sequences, 14% to 15% seen only once; the top ten take 25% to 30%. The data were taken from a study of T-cell memory formation after mild COVID-19. General study results and limits: In second-wave clones peaking day 37, SARS-CoV-2 specificity remained unconfirmed. Cross-reactive memory seemingly joined, as some responding clones were found in pre-infection memory. Clones that contracted clustered mainly in CM and EM if CD4+ and in EMRA if CD8+. Day 15 to 85 contracting clones showed balanced CD4/CD8; later expanders leaned CD4+.

Sample: PBMCs or a T cell subset sorted from them (not recorded which). This clonotype was sampled from an adult woman who had mild COVID-19 (a few samples of this study predate the infection). Cell type and time point are not known. The V and J genes are TRBV19 and TRBJ2-7, with no clear D. In nucleotides, the CDR3 is TGTGCCAGTAGTTTCGGACCTGGCAACTACGAGCAGTACTTC. Translating it yields CASSFGPGNYEQYF.